Listed here are 7 T cell receptor beta chains from one sample, sequenced in a study of blood T cell repertoires in COVID-19. The assay was immunoSEQ multiplex PCR, and TCRdb's table has in-frame clones only and misses some. Seen here are some 120,000 clones, about 90% observed once, and the top ten hold 3.6%. The sequenced material came from peripheral blood. The source of these receptors is an older woman with acute or convalescent COVID-19.

Turning to this clone: Distinct nucleotide sequences in the sample also encode this CDR3. The chain employs TRBV3-1 (or the pseudogene TRBV3-2) and TRBJ1-6, with TRBD1 identical over 9 bases. The CDR3 length is 14 residues. V dropped 2 bases and J dropped 8; count of bases not matched to a gene: 1. From germline, CDR1 is LGHDT and CDR2 YNNKEL (reference sequence). CDR3 coding DNA: TGTGCCAGCAGCCAACGGGACAGGGATTCACCCCTCCACTTT. Its protein is CASSQRDRDSPLHF.

The V call is TRBV25-1, the J call TRBJ1-1; D not resolved. This CDR3 is 11 amino acids long. Trimming took off 5 bases at V and 8 bases at J, with 9 bases between the two ends. Germline V gene data show CDR1 as MGHDK and CDR2 as SYGVNS. The CDR3 spells CASSLTGEAFF. The CDR3 DNA reads TGTGCCAGCAGTCTTACCGGGGAAGCTTTCTTT.

The V and J genes are TRBV7-9 and TRBJ2-5, with D possibly matching TRBD1 (5 bases). Trimming pared 1 base from V and 5 bases from J, leaving 14 bases between. CDR3 size: 15 residues. The germline V gene encodes CDR1 SEHNR and CDR2 FQNEAQ (reference sequence). CDR3 DNA: TGTGCCAGCAGCTTAGGTCAGGGTGAAGGGGAGACCCAGTACTTC. It encodes CASSLGQGEGETQYF.

The V gene is TRBV5-1, the J gene TRBJ2-1, with 8 nucleotides matching TRBD2. Trimming at V came to 3 bases and at J to 0 bases, leaving 8 bases not matched to a gene. The CDR3 is 17 residues long. CDR1 SGHRS and CDR2 YFSETQ come from the germline V gene. DNA of the CDR3: TGCGCCAGCAGCTCCTCACTAGCGGCGAGCTCCTACAATGAGCAGTTCTTC. It is translated as CASSSSLAASSYNEQFF.

This chain uses TRBV27 with TRBJ1-2, with a weak D call TRBD1 (6 bases). Per the germline V gene, CDR1 is MNHEY and CDR2 is SMNVEV (reference sequence). Deletions cut 6 bases from V and 8 bases from J, with 25 bases between. CDR3 length: 16 amino acids. This CDR3 is CASSPSGGAPPRGYTF. The CDR3, as DNA: TGTGCCAGCAGCCCTTCGGGGGGGGCGCCCCCGAGGGGCTACACCTTC.

The gene calls are TRBV3-1 (or the pseudogene TRBV3-2) and TRBJ1-6; tentatively, D is TRBD1 (6 bases). Trimming removed 3 bases from V and 6 bases from J, with 9 bases in between. This CDR3 contains 14 residues. Germline assignment: CDR1 LGHDT and CDR2 YNNKEL (reference sequence). CDR3 sequence reads: CASSQAQGNSPLHF. CDR3 sequence (DNA): TGTGCCAGCAGCCAGGCACAGGGTAATTCACCCCTCCACTTT.

This sequence joins TRBV18 and TRBJ1-1, with 8 bases lining up with TRBD1. J lost 6 bases, V lost 3 bases, and 6 bases had no gene match. CDR1 KGHSH and CDR2 LQKENI come from the germline V gene. The CDR3 is 14 residues long. The CDR3 nucleotides are TGTGCCAGCTCACCGAGGACAGGGAAGGCTGAAGCTTTCTTT. This gives the protein CASSPRTGKAEAFF. The variable domain in full, completed from reference TRBV18 and TRBJ1-1, reads NAGVMQNPRHLVRRRGQEARLRCSPMKGHSHVYWYRQLPEEGLKFMVYLQKENIIDESGMPKERFSAEFPKEGPSILRIQQVVRGDSAAYFCASSPRTGKAEAFFGQGTRLTVV.